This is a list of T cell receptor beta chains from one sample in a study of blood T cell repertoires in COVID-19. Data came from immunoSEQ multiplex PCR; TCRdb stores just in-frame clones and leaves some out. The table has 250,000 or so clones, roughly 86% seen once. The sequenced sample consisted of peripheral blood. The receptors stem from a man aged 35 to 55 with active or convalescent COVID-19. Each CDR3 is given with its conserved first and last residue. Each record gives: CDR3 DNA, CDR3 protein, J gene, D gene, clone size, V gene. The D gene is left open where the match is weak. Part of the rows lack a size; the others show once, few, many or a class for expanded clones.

CDR3nt: TGCGCCAGCAGCTTAGGGACAGACCGTCACGAGCAGTACTTC; CDR3aa: CASSLGTDRHEQYF; j_gene: TRBJ2-7; d_gene: TRBD1; abundance: NA; v_gene: TRBV5-1
CDR3nt: TGTGCCATCAGTGAGTGGGACCATCGGGGGTCGAACACTGAAGCTTTCTTT; CDR3aa: CAISEWDHRGSNTEAFF; j_gene: TRBJ1-1; d_gene: NA; abundance: NA; v_gene: TRBV10-3
CDR3nt: TGTGCCAGCAGATACGTTGGGGGAGGGATTAACGAAGAGACCCAGTACTTC; CDR3aa: CASRYVGGGINEETQYF; j_gene: TRBJ2-5; d_gene: TRBD2; abundance: NA; v_gene: TRBV7-8
CDR3nt: TGTGCCACCAGCAGAGACAGAGGGCTAGGAAACACCATATATTTT; CDR3aa: CATSRDRGLGNTIYF; j_gene: TRBJ1-3; d_gene: NA; abundance: NA; v_gene: TRBV15
CDR3nt: TGTGCCAGCCAAGCTCGGACAGGGAACGGAAACACCATATATTTT; CDR3aa: CASQARTGNGNTIYF; j_gene: TRBJ1-3; d_gene: TRBD1; abundance: NA; v_gene: TRBV6-5
CDR3nt: TGTGCCTGGACCCGGGAGTATTACGGCGAGCAGTACTTC; CDR3aa: CAWTREYYGEQYF; j_gene: TRBJ2-7; d_gene: NA; abundance: once; v_gene: TRBV30
CDR3nt: TGTGCCAGTTGGCTGGGGGCAGGAGGCACTGAAGCTTTCTTT; CDR3aa: CASWLGAGGTEAFF; j_gene: TRBJ1-1; d_gene: NA; abundance: NA; v_gene: TRBV19
CDR3nt: TGTGCAAGTCGAAGGCCCCGCCCCGACAGGGTCGTGGCACAATGGCAGCCCCAGCATTTT; CDR3aa: CASRRPRPDRVVAQWQPQHF; j_gene: TRBJ1-5; d_gene: NA; abundance: NA; v_gene: TRBV12-2
CDR3nt: TGTGCTAGTGGTTTTTCGGGGGAAGGTAGCAATCAGCCCCAGCATTTT; CDR3aa: CASGFSGEGSNQPQHF; j_gene: TRBJ1-5; d_gene: NA; abundance: NA; v_gene: TRBV12-5
CDR3nt: TGTGCCAGCAGCCTCCGGGACAGCAATTCACCCCTCCACTTT; CDR3aa: CASSLRDSNSPLHF; j_gene: TRBJ1-6; d_gene: TRBD1; abundance: NA; v_gene: TRBV3-1/TRBV3-2
CDR3nt: TGTGCCAGCAGCTTAGACGGGACAGGGGTTGATGGCTACACCTTC; CDR3aa: CASSLDGTGVDGYTF; j_gene: TRBJ1-2; d_gene: TRBD1; abundance: few; v_gene: TRBV7-9
CDR3nt: TGTGCCAGCAGCGAGGGGGTAGGGAATCAGCCCCAGCATTTT; CDR3aa: CASSEGVGNQPQHF; j_gene: TRBJ1-5; d_gene: NA; abundance: NA; v_gene: TRBV9
CDR3nt: TGTGCCAGCAGCTTATTCCGGGACAGTGAAGCTTTCTTT; CDR3aa: CASSLFRDSEAFF; j_gene: TRBJ1-1; d_gene: TRBD1; abundance: NA; v_gene: TRBV11-3
CDR3nt: TGCGCCAGCAGCGAAACAGGGGGTGGAAACACCATATATTTT; CDR3aa: CASSETGGGNTIYF; j_gene: TRBJ1-3; d_gene: TRBD1; abundance: NA; v_gene: TRBV5-1
CDR3nt: TGTGCCAGCAGCCTGGAGTCCAATCAGCCCCAGCATTTT; CDR3aa: CASSLESNQPQHF; j_gene: TRBJ1-5; d_gene: NA; abundance: few; v_gene: TRBV6-5
CDR3nt: TGCGGGACAGGGACGAGGCCCCTCCACTTT; CDR3aa: CGTGTRPLHF; j_gene: TRBJ1-6; d_gene: TRBD1; abundance: few; v_gene: TRBV27
CDR3nt: TGCGCCAGCAGCTTGGACCCACAGGTGAACACTGAAGCTTTCTTT; CDR3aa: CASSLDPQVNTEAFF; j_gene: TRBJ1-1; d_gene: NA; abundance: NA; v_gene: TRBV5-1
CDR3nt: TGTGCCAGCTCACCGAATGGAGACACTGAAGCTTTCTTT; CDR3aa: CASSPNGDTEAFF; j_gene: TRBJ1-1; d_gene: NA; abundance: NA; v_gene: TRBV18
CDR3nt: TGCGCCAGCAGTCGAAGCGGTACAAGCTCCTATAATTCACCCCTCCACTTT; CDR3aa: CASSRSGTSSYNSPLHF; j_gene: TRBJ1-6; d_gene: NA; abundance: NA; v_gene: TRBV4-1
CDR3nt: TGTGCCAGCAGCCTCGACACCTACGAGCAGTACTTC; CDR3aa: CASSLDTYEQYF; j_gene: TRBJ2-7; d_gene: NA; abundance: once; v_gene: TRBV3-1/TRBV3-2
CDR3nt: TGTGCCAGCAGCTTGGGGCTCGGGGAGCTGTTTTTT; CDR3aa: CASSLGLGELFF; j_gene: TRBJ2-2; d_gene: NA; abundance: NA; v_gene: TRBV5-4
CDR3nt: TGTGCCAGCAGCTTAGCCGGCGGGGAACCCTACGAGCAGTACTTC; CDR3aa: CASSLAGGEPYEQYF; j_gene: TRBJ2-7; d_gene: NA; abundance: NA; v_gene: TRBV7-2
CDR3nt: TGTGCCAGCAGCTTAGGGATAGGAGCCCCGTTCTTC; CDR3aa: CASSLGIGAPFF; j_gene: TRBJ2-1; d_gene: NA; abundance: NA; v_gene: TRBV11-2
CDR3nt: TGTGCCAGCAGTGGGGGGACAGGACTTTACGAGCAGTACTTC; CDR3aa: CASSGGTGLYEQYF; j_gene: TRBJ2-7; d_gene: TRBD1; abundance: once; v_gene: TRBV7-6
CDR3nt: TGTGCCAGCAGCCCTGCGGACAGGGGAATCAGAGCCCAGTACTTC; CDR3aa: CASSPADRGIRAQYF; j_gene: TRBJ2-5; d_gene: TRBD1; abundance: NA; v_gene: TRBV27
CDR3nt: TGTGCCAGCAGCACCGGGACAGCTAACTATGGCTACACCTTC; CDR3aa: CASSTGTANYGYTF; j_gene: TRBJ1-2; d_gene: TRBD1; abundance: NA; v_gene: TRBV9
CDR3nt: TGCGCCAGCAGCTCACAGTTTGCTAGCGGGAAGTACGAGCAGTACTTC; CDR3aa: CASSSQFASGKYEQYF; j_gene: TRBJ2-7; d_gene: TRBD2; abundance: NA; v_gene: TRBV5-1
CDR3nt: TGTGCCAGCAGCATATCAGGGATCTATGGCTACACCTTC; CDR3aa: CASSISGIYGYTF; j_gene: TRBJ1-2; d_gene: NA; abundance: NA; v_gene: TRBV21-1
CDR3nt: TGCGCCAGCAGCCAAGAACCAGGGTCGAACACTGAAGCTTTCTTT; CDR3aa: CASSQEPGSNTEAFF; j_gene: TRBJ1-1; d_gene: NA; abundance: NA; v_gene: TRBV4-1
CDR3nt: TGTGCCAGCAGCCCGTACCTAAAAGGGGGCGGCCAGCCCCAGCATTTT; CDR3aa: CASSPYLKGGGQPQHF; j_gene: TRBJ1-5; d_gene: TRBD1; abundance: few; v_gene: TRBV5-6
CDR3nt: TGTGCCAGCAGCATCCCTAGCGGAGAAGAGACCCAGTACTTC; CDR3aa: CASSIPSGEETQYF; j_gene: TRBJ2-5; d_gene: TRBD2; abundance: NA; v_gene: TRBV6-5
CDR3nt: TGTGCCAGCAGTCAACAGGGCGGCGGCTACACCTTC; CDR3aa: CASSQQGGGYTF; j_gene: TRBJ1-2; d_gene: NA; abundance: NA; v_gene: TRBV2
CDR3nt: TGTGCCATCACACCCGGGGACAGGTACACCGGGGAGCTGTTTTTT; CDR3aa: CAITPGDRYTGELFF; j_gene: TRBJ2-2; d_gene: TRBD1; abundance: NA; v_gene: TRBV2
CDR3nt: TGTGCCAGTATCCGACAGGGTGGTGGATTTTCTGGAAACACCATATATTTT; CDR3aa: CASIRQGGGFSGNTIYF; j_gene: TRBJ1-3; d_gene: TRBD1; abundance: NA; v_gene: TRBV19
CDR3nt: TGTGCCAGCAGCTTGCAGGGTTCCAATCAGCCCCAGCATTTT; CDR3aa: CASSLQGSNQPQHF; j_gene: TRBJ1-5; d_gene: NA; abundance: NA; v_gene: TRBV11-3
CDR3nt: TGTGCCAGCAGCGCAGGGACAGGGGGTAACTATGGCTACACCTTC; CDR3aa: CASSAGTGGNYGYTF; j_gene: TRBJ1-2; d_gene: TRBD1; abundance: once; v_gene: TRBV27
CDR3nt: TGTGCCAGCAGCTTGGCAGGGGGCTCCTACGAGCAGTACTTC; CDR3aa: CASSLAGGSYEQYF; j_gene: TRBJ2-7; d_gene: TRBD1; abundance: NA; v_gene: TRBV7-9
CDR3nt: TGTGCCAGCAGCGTAGACCGAGCGGGAGGTGGCTCAGATACGCAGTATTTT; CDR3aa: CASSVDRAGGGSDTQYF; j_gene: TRBJ2-3; d_gene: TRBD2; abundance: once; v_gene: TRBV9
CDR3nt: TGTGCCAGCAGCTCACAGGAAAACACTGAAGCTTTCTTT; CDR3aa: CASSSQENTEAFF; j_gene: TRBJ1-1; d_gene: NA; abundance: NA; v_gene: TRBV7-3
CDR3nt: TGTGCCAGCAGTGGGACAGGGCTACTGAGAAGCAATCAGCCCCAGCATTTT; CDR3aa: CASSGTGLLRSNQPQHF; j_gene: TRBJ1-5; d_gene: TRBD1; abundance: NA; v_gene: TRBV6-1
CDR3nt: TGTGCCAGCAGGGCAGGGGCCGCGCTATATGGCTACACCTTC; CDR3aa: CASRAGAALYGYTF; j_gene: TRBJ1-2; d_gene: NA; abundance: few; v_gene: TRBV2
CDR3nt: TGTGCCAGCAGCTTACAGTCAACTAATGAAAAACTGTTTTTT; CDR3aa: CASSLQSTNEKLFF; j_gene: TRBJ1-4; d_gene: NA; abundance: NA; v_gene: TRBV9
CDR3nt: TGTGCCAGCAGCTACAGTGTAAATCAGCCCCAGCATTTT; CDR3aa: CASSYSVNQPQHF; j_gene: TRBJ1-5; d_gene: NA; abundance: NA; v_gene: TRBV11-3
CDR3nt: TGTGCCTGGAGTAGGCAGGGGGTCCAGCCCCAGCATTTT; CDR3aa: CAWSRQGVQPQHF; j_gene: TRBJ1-5; d_gene: TRBD1; abundance: NA; v_gene: TRBV30
CDR3nt: TGTGCCAGCAGCTTGGGGAAGGGGGACAACAAGCAGTTCTTC; CDR3aa: CASSLGKGDNKQFF; j_gene: TRBJ2-1; d_gene: NA; abundance: NA; v_gene: TRBV5-6
CDR3nt: TGCAGTGCTAGTGGCAGTGTACCTTCTGCTAATGAAAAACTGTTTTTT; CDR3aa: CSASGSVPSANEKLFF; j_gene: TRBJ1-4; d_gene: NA; abundance: NA; v_gene: TRBV20-1
CDR3nt: TGTGCCAGCAGTTACGAAGGAGGTAGCAATCAGCCCCAGCATTTT; CDR3aa: CASSYEGGSNQPQHF; j_gene: TRBJ1-5; d_gene: NA; abundance: once; v_gene: TRBV6-5
CDR3nt: TGTGCCACCAGTGTCTCCAGCGGGAGGTCGCCGAACACCGGGGAGCTGTTTTTT; CDR3aa: CATSVSSGRSPNTGELFF; j_gene: TRBJ2-2; d_gene: TRBD2; abundance: once; v_gene: TRBV24-1
CDR3nt: TGTGCCAGCTCCTTCCCGCGGGCTAGCGGGGCGGGAAGGGTGGATACGCAGTATTTT; CDR3aa: CASSFPRASGAGRVDTQYF; j_gene: TRBJ2-3; d_gene: TRBD2; abundance: NA; v_gene: TRBV5-4